This T cell receptor beta chain was sequenced during a study of human T cells and chemical hapten exposure. About the study: For sensitization, 2% DPC was applied to an approximately 2 cm by approximately 2 cm patch of upper inner arm skin. Across its approximately 25 weeks, the study gave patients weekly diphenylcyclopropenone doses to the scalp. Reading of the patch tests, which applied 0.01% DPC to the upper back, occurred at 6 days.

Germline V gene data show CDR1 as MNHEY and CDR2 as SVGEGT. With 5 bases removed from V and 1 base from J, the gap between germline ends came to 11 bases. The CDR3 contains 14 residues. Stated time point: pre-sensitization, week 0. The treatment denotes: therapeutic diphenylcyclopropenone sensitization with weekly scalp DPC. This clonotype was seen at least ten times. Unique molecular identifiers were affixed to discrete cDNA molecules within the library. TCRdb processed the RACE reads anew with MiXCR; each CDR3 protein has one entry. The table includes 40,000 to 50,000 distinct CDR3 sequences, approximately 13% detected once.

The material was whole blood, obtained in connection with sensitization to the hapten diphenylcyclopropenone (DPC). This TCR came from a woman aged 30 to 39 with alopecia areata. Some clones in this sample may be carry-over from other donors' samples. The gene calls are TRBV6-2 or TRBV6-3 and TRBJ1-1; no reliable D call. The CDR3 DNA sequence: TGTGCCAGCAGTCGGAGGGTACAGAACACTGAAGCTTTCTTT. This codes for CASSRRVQNTEAFF.